The sequence of this T cell receptor (beta chain) was determined in a study of T-cell memory formation after mild COVID-19. Findings of the study overall: Most CD4+ clones that shrank were in CM and EM, while CD8+ ones turned up in EMRA. Nothing showed for sure that second-wave clones peaking on day 37 were SARS-CoV-2 specific.

The CDR3 is made up of 16 amino acids. The V segment lost 5 bases and the J segment 5 bases; nucleotides outside the gene matches: 11. CDR1 is SGHKS, CDR2 YYEKEE, per germline (reference sequence). TCRdb reprocessed the 5' RACE reads via MiXCR and lists one record per CDR3 protein. The sample yields about 540,000 distinct CDR3 sequences, around 21% seen once. This clonotype has a handful of counts. The antigen is unknown. The chain carries TRBV5-5 and TRBJ2-1, with TRBD1 matching 9 bases. This receptor was identified in an adult woman who had mild COVID-19 (a few samples of this study predate the infection). Cell type and time point are not known. Sequencing input: PBMCs or a T cell subset sorted from them (not recorded which). The CDR3 nucleotides read TGTGCCAGCAGTACTATTACGGGACAGGGAAACAATGAGCAGTTCTTC. The encoded protein is CASSTITGQGNNEQFF. The complete variable domain, with remaining parts taken from reference TRBV5-5 and TRBJ2-1, reads DAGVTQSPTHLIKTRGQQVTLRCSPISGHKSVSWYQQVLGQGPQFIFQYYEKEERGRGNFPDRFSARQFPNYSSELNVNALLLGDSALYLCASSTITGQGNNEQFFGPGTRLTVL.